One and the same sample provided the 9 T cell receptor beta chains below, sequenced in a study of CD8 T cells in ankylosing spondylitis. Study-level findings and limits: About 8 highly homologous variants made up a TCR beta motif, and this motif appeared characteristic of ankylosing spondylitis blood.

TCRdb used MiXCR to reprocess the 5' RACE reads, holding one entry per CDR3 protein. The table lists about 340,000 distinct CDR3 sequences, 8% of them singletons. Their antigens remain unidentified. Sequencing was done on a sample of blood, either unsorted or a sorted T cell fraction (not recorded which). These receptors originate from a male donor with ankylosing spondylitis.

This clonotype was detected ten times or more. This chain links TRBV5-1 with TRBJ2-3; D possibly matches TRBD1 or TRBD2 (5 bases each). This CDR3 region has 16 residues. CDR1 and CDR2 (germline): SGHRS, YFSETQ. Between the trimmed V and J ends, which lost 7 bases and 2 bases, there was a span of 20 bases. The CDR3 DNA reads TGCGCCAGCGGTTTGTTGGGGACGTCCGACACAGATACGCAGTATTTT. Translating gives CASGLLGTSDTDTQYF.

This clonotype came up a few times. This rearrangement joins TRBV11-3 to TRBJ2-5; unclear D gene. Trimming stripped 5 bases from V and 5 bases from J, with 21 bases between. This CDR3 spans 16 amino acids. Germline V CDR1 and CDR2: SGHNT, YENEEA. The CDR3 bases are TGTGCCAGCAGCCCGACAAGAAGGTCATCTGGGGAGACCCAGTACTTC. Protein: CASSPTRRSSGETQYF.

The J gene is TRBJ1-1, the V gene TRBV5-1, with a tentative D call TRBD1 (5 bases). Deletions cut 6 bases from V and 5 bases from J, with 23 bases between. CDR1 is SGHRS and CDR2 is YFSETQ in the germline V gene. This CDR3 is built from 16 residues. CDR3 residues: CASNELRAYPITEAFF. DNA of the CDR3: TGCGCCAGCAACGAACTCAGGGCTTACCCGATTACTGAAGCTTTCTTT. Looking up the rest from reference TRBV5-1 and TRBJ1-1 gives the full variable domain: KAGVTQTPRYLIKTRGQQVTLSCSPISGHRSVSWYQQTPGQGLQFLFEYFSETQRNKGNFPGRFSGRQFSNSRSEMNVSTLELGDSALYLCASNELRAYPITEAFFGQGTRLTVV.

This clonotype was seen a few times. This rearrangement joins TRBV29-1 to TRBJ2-1; no reliable D call. Trimming left V 1 base short and J 8 bases short, with 9 bases between. The CDR3 has 12 amino acids. Germline loops: CDR1 SQVTM, CDR2 ANQGSEA. CDR3 nucleotide sequence: TGCAGCGTTGAAGTTCTACAACATGAGCAGTTCTTC. Translation gives CSVEVLQHEQFF.

In its sample, this clonotype was seen a few times. This chain connects TRBV7-3 to TRBJ2-5; 7 bases are a match to TRBD2. This CDR3 spans 14 amino acids. V lost 0 bases to trimming and J lost 5 bases; unmatched junction nucleotides: 3. Germline assignment: CDR1 SGHTA and CDR2 FQGTGA. CDR3 protein: CASSLTWGGETQYF. The CDR3 nucleotides read TGTGCCAGCAGCTTAACGTGGGGGGGGGAGACCCAGTACTTC.

The gene calls are TRBV7-9 and TRBJ1-1; tentatively, D is TRBD1 (6 bases). The V end was cut by 3 bases, the J end by 5 bases, with 13 bases between. This CDR3 is 14 amino acids long. Germline V gene data show CDR1 as SEHNR and CDR2 as FQNEAQ (reference sequence). CDR3 bases: TGTGCCAGCAGCTTTCAGGGGCCGAGTACTGAAGCTTTCTTT. This sequence encodes CASSFQGPSTEAFF.

Only a few counts were recorded for this clonotype. The rearrangement uses TRBV6-1 and TRBJ2-3, with TRBD2 as a possible D gene (6 bases). CDR1 and CDR2 (germline): MNHNS, SASEGT. CDR3 length: 14 residues. Trimming removed 7 bases at V and 3 bases at J, with 14 bases between. DNA of the CDR3: TGTGCCAGCACGGGGGTCCGTTGGACAGATACGCAGTATTTT. Its protein product is CASTGVRWTDTQYF.

This clonotype was seen a few times. This chain connects TRBV28 to TRBJ2-3; D is undetermined. Germline V gene data show CDR1 as MDHEN and CDR2 as SYDVKM. Between the trimmed V and J ends, which lost 7 bases and 2 bases, there was a span of 4 bases. This CDR3 region has 11 residues. The CDR3 reads CASTHTDTQYF. In nucleotides, the CDR3 is TGTGCCAGCACCCACACAGATACGCAGTATTTT.

V usage is TRBV3-1 and J usage is TRBJ1-4; D uncertain. The CDR3 has 14 amino acids. V was clipped by 5 bases and J by 8 bases, with 15 bases between them. Per germline, CDR1 LGHDT and CDR2 YNNKEL (reference sequence). The CDR3 protein is CASSSGGGEEKLFF. The CDR3, as DNA: TGTGCCAGCAGCAGTGGAGGTGGGGAGGAAAAACTGTTTTTT.